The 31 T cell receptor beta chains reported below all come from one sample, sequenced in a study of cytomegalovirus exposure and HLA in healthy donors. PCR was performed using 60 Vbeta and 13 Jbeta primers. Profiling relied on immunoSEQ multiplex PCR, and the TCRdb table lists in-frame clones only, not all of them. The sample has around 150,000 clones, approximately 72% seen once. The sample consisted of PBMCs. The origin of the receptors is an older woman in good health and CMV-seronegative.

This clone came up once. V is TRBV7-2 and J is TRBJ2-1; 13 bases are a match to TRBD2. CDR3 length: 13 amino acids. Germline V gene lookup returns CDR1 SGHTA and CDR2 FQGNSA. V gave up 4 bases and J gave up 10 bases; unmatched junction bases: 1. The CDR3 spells CASSWGLAGEQFF. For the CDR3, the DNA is TGTGCCAGCAGCTGGGGACTAGCGGGGGAGCAGTTCTTC.

The CDR3 is CASSVEGTGAEKLFF. Written as DNA, the CDR3 is TGTGCCAGCAGCGTAGAAGGGACAGGGGCGGAAAAACTGTTTTTT. The rearrangement uses TRBV9 and TRBJ1-4; 10 bases are a match to TRBD1. The CDR3 contains 15 residues. CDR1 and CDR2 (germline): SGDLS, YYNGEE. Trimming took 0 bases from V and 8 from J; bases not matched to a gene: 4.

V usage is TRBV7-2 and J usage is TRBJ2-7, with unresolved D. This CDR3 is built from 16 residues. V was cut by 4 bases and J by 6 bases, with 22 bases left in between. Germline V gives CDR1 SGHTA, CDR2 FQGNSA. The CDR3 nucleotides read TGTGCCAGCAGCTCGCCCCTCTCCGGTCCTCTAATCGAGCAGTACTTC. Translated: CASSSPLSGPLIEQYF.

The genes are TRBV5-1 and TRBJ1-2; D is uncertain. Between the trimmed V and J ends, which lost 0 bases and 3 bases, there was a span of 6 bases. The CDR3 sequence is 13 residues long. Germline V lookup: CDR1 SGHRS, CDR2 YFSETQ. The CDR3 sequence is CASSLGADYGYTF. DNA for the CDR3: TGCGCCAGCAGCTTGGGGGCTGACTATGGCTACACCTTC.

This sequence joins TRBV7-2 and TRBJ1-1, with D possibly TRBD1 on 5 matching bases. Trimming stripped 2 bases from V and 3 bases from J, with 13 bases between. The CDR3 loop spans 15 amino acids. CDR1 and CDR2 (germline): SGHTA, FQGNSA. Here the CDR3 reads CASSLTPDSYTEAFF. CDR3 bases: TGTGCCAGCAGCTTAACCCCTGACAGCTACACTGAAGCTTTCTTT. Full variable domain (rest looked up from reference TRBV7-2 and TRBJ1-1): GAGVSQSPSNKVTEKGKDVELRCDPISGHTALYWYRQSLGQGLEFLIYFQGNSAPDKSGLPSDRFSAERTGGSVSTLTIQRTQQEDSAVYLCASSLTPDSYTEAFFGQGTRLTVV.

The CDR3 loop is CASSAGVEQFF. The CDR3 DNA is TGTGCCAGCAGCGCAGGGGTCGAGCAGTTCTTC. This chain joins TRBV25-1 and TRBJ2-1; maybe TRBD1 (6 bases). Germline lookup yields CDR1 MGHDK and CDR2 SYGVNS. The CDR3 consists of 11 residues. With 6 bases removed from V and 10 bases from J, the gap between germline ends came to 10 bases.

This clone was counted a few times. As DNA, the CDR3 is TGTGCCAGCGTGGGACTAGGCTACGAGCAGTACTTC. It specifies CASVGLGYEQYF. V is TRBV6-1 and J is TRBJ2-7; TRBD2 agrees at 8 bases. This CDR3 has 12 residues. V shed 8 bases, J shed 3 bases, and the junction held 3 bases outside the gene matches. Per the germline V gene, CDR1 is MNHNS and CDR2 is SASEGT.

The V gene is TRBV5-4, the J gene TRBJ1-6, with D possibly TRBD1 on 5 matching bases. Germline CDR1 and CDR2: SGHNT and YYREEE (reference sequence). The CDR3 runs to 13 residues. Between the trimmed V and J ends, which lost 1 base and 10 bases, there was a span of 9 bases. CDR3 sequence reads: CASSLQGVSPLHF. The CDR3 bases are TGTGCCAGCAGCTTGCAGGGTGTGTCACCCCTCCACTTT.

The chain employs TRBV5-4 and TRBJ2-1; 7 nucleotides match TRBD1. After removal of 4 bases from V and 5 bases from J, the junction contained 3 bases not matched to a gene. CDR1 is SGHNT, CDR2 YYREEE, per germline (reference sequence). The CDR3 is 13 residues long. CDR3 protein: CASSRGQNNEQFF. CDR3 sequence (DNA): TGTGCCAGCAGCCGGGGACAGAACAATGAGCAGTTCTTC.

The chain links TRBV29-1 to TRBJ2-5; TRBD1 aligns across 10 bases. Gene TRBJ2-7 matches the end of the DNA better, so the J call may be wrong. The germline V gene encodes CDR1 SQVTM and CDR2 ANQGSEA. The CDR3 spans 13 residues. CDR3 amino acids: CSALGQGRNEQYF. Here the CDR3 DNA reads TGCAGCGCTCTGGGACAGGGGAGAAACGAGCAGTACTTC.

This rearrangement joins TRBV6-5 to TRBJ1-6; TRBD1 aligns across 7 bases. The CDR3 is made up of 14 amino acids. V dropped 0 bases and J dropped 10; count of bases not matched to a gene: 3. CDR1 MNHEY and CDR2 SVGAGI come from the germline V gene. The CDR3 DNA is TGTGCCAGCAGTTACTCGCTACAGGGGTCACCCCTCCACTTT. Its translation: CASSYSLQGSPLHF.

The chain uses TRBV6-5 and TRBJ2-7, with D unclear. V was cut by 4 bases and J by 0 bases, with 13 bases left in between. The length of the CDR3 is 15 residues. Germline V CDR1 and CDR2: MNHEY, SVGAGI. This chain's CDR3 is CASSSATVPSYEQYF. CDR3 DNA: TGTGCCAGCAGTTCCGCAACAGTTCCCTCCTACGAGCAGTACTTC.

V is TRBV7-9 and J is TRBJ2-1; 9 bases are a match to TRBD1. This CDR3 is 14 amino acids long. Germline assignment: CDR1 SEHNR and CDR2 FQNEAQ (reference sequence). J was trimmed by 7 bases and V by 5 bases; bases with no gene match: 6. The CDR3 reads CASSLTQGANEQFF. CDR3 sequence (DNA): TGTGCCAGCAGCCTGACACAGGGGGCTAATGAGCAGTTCTTC.

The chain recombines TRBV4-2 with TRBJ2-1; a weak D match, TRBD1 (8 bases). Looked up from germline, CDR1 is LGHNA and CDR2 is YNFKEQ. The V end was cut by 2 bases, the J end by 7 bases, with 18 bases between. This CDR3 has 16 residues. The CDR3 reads CASSQRTGRGVNEQFF. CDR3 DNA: TGTGCCAGCAGCCAACGGACAGGGAGGGGGGTAAATGAGCAGTTCTTC.

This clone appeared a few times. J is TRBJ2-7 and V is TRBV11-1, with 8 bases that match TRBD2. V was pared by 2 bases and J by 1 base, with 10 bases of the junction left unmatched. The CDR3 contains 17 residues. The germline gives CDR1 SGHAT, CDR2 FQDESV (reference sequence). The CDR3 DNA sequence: TGTGCCAGCAGCTTAAACGGGCGGGGGGCCTCTTCCTACGAGCAGTACTTC. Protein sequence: CASSLNGRGASSYEQYF.

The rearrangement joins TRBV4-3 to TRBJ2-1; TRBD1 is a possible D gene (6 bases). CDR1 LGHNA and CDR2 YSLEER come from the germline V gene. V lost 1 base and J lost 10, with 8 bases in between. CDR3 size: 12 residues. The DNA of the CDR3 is TGCGCCAGCAGCCAAGTTGGGACAGAGCAGTTCTTC. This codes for CASSQVGTEQFF.

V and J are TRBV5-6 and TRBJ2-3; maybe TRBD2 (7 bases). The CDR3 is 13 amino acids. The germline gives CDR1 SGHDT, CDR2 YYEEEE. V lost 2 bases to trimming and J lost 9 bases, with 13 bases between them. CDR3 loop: CASSFRGEGTQYF. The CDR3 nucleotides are TGTGCCAGCAGCTTTAGGGGGGAGGGAACGCAGTATTTT.

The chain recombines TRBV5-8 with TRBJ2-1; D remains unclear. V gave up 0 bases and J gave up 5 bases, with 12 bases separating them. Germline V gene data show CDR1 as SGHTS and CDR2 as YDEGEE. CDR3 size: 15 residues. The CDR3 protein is CASSLGLVGNNEQFF. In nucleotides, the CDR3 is TGTGCCAGCAGCTTGGGCCTAGTGGGTAACAATGAGCAGTTCTTC.

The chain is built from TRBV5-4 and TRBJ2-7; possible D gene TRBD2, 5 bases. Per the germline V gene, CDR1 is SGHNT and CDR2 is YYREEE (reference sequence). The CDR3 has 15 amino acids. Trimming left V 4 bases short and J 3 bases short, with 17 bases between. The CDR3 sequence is CASSRAGGTGYEQYF. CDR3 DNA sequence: TGTGCCAGCAGCAGAGCCGGAGGCACCGGCTACGAGCAGTACTTC.

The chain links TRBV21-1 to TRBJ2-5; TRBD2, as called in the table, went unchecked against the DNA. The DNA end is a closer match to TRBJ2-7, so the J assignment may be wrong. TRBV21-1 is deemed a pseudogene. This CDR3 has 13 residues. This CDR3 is CASLGTATYEQYF. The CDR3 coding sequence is TGTGCCAGCTTGGGGACTGCAACCTACGAGCAGTACTTC.

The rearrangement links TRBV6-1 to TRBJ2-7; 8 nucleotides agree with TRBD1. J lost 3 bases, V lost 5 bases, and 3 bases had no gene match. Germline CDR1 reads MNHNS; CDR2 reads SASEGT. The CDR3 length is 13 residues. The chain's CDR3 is CASSLDRGYEQYF. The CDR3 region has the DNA TGTGCCAGCAGTCTAGACAGGGGCTACGAGCAGTACTTC.

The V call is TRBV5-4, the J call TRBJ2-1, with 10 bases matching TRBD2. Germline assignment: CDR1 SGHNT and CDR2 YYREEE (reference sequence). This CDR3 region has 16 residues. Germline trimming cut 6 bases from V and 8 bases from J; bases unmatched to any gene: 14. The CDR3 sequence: CASTRGGQRGGDEQFF. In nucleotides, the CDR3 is TGTGCCAGCACGCGGGGGGGCCAGCGGGGGGGAGATGAGCAGTTCTTC.

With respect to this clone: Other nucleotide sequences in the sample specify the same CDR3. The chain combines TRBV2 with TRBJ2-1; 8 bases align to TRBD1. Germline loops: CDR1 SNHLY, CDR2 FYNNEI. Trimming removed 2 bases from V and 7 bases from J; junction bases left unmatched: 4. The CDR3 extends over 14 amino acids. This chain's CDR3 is CASSEQGAGNEQFF. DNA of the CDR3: TGTGCCAGCAGTGAACAGGGGGCGGGGAATGAGCAGTTCTTC.

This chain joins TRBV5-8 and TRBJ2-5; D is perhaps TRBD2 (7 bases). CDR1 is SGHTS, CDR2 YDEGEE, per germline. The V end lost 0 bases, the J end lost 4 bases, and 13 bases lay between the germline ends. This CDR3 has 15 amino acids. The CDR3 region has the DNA TGTGCCAGCAGCTTGGCCGGGGGAGGGGGAGAGACCCAGTACTTC. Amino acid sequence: CASSLAGGGGETQYF.

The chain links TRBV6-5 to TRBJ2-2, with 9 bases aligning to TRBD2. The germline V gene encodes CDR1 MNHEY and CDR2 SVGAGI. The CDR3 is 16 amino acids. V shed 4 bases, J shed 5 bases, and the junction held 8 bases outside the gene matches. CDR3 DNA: TGTGCCAGCAGTTCTCCGAGGGCGGGAGGGACCGGGGAGCTGTTTTTT. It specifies CASSSPRAGGTGELFF.

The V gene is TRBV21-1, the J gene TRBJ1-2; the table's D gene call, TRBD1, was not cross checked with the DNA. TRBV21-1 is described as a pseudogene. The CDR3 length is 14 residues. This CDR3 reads CASSSKGQGQGYTF. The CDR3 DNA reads TGTGCCAGCAGCTCAAAGGGGCAGGGGCAAGGCTACACCTTC.

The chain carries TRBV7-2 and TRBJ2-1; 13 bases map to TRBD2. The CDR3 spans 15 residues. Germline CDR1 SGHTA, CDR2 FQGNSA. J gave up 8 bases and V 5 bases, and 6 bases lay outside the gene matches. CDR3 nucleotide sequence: TGTGCCAGCAGCATAGGGACTAGCGGGACCGATGAGCAGTTCTTC. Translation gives CASSIGTSGTDEQFF.

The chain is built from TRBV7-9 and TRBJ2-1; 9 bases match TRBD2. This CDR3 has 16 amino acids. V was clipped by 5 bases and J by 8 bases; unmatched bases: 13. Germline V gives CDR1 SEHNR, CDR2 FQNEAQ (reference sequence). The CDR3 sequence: CASSPPGGRGRDEQFF. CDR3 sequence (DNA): TGTGCCAGCAGCCCTCCCGGCGGGAGGGGGAGGGATGAGCAGTTCTTC.

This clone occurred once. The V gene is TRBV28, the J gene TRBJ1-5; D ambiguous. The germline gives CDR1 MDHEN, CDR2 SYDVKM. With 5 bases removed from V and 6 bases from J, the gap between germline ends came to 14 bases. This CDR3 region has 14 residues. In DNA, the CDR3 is TGTGCCAGCAGTGATCAGGCTTCCCTTCAGCCCCAGCATTTT. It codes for CASSDQASLQPQHF.

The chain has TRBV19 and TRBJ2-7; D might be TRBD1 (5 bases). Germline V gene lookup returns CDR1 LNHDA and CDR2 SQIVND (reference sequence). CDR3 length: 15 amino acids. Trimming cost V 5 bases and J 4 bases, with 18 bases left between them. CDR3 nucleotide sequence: TGTGCCAGTAGTGCACCGGACACCGTGGAATACGAGCAGTACTTC. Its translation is CASSAPDTVEYEQYF.

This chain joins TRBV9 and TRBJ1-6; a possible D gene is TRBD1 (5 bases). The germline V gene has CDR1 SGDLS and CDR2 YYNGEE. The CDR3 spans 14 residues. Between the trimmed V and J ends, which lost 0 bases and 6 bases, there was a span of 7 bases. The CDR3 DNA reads TGTGCCAGCAGCGTAGCAGGGATTAATTCACCCCTCCACTTT. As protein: CASSVAGINSPLHF.